This entry lists 4 T cell receptor beta chains sequenced from one sample in a study of graft-versus-host responses after intestinal transplantation. Sequenced by immunoSEQ multiplex PCR; TCRdb stores in-frame clones only, minus some. The table has approximately 130,000 clones, just over 90% seen once. Their antigen targets remain unknown. The sequences come from unstimulated CD4+ T cells sorted from spleen or lymph node cells, collected before intestinal transplant. The receptors derive from a human donor who received an intestinal transplant.

The chain combines TRBV6-6 with TRBJ1-1; 7 bases match TRBD1. Germline V gene sequence: CDR1 MNHNY, CDR2 SVGAGI (reference sequence). The J segment lost 3 bases and the V segment lost 0 bases, leaving 4 bases of the junction unmatched. This CDR3 contains 15 residues. The CDR3 here is CASSYSIRGDTEAFF. The CDR3 nucleotides are TGTGCCAGCAGTTACTCGATCAGGGGGGACACTGAAGCTTTCTTT.

The V gene is TRBV10-1, the J gene TRBJ2-5; 7 bases map to TRBD1. The germline gives CDR1 WNHNN, CDR2 SYGVQD (reference sequence). Trimming took 4 bases from V and 2 from J; bases not matched to a gene: 4. The CDR3 contains 14 residues. The CDR3 DNA reads as TGCGCCAGCAGTGCGTCGACAGGGCAAGAGACCCAGTACTTC. It encodes CASSASTGQETQYF.

The chain combines TRBV6-4 with TRBJ1-1; no reliable D call. Germline CDR1 and CDR2: MRHNA and SNTAGT. The CDR3 runs 13 residues. Trimming shortened V by 3 bases and J by 1 base, and 6 bases separated the two germline ends. CDR3 coding DNA: TGTGCCAGCAGTGAGCAGCCGAACACTGAAGCTTTCTTT. Protein sequence: CASSEQPNTEAFF.

The count of this clone is one. The genes are TRBV9 and TRBJ1-2, with 8 bases matching TRBD1. The length of the CDR3 is 17 residues. The V gene's germline CDR1 is SGDLS and CDR2 YYNGEE. Trimming at V came to 6 bases and at J to 8 bases, leaving 21 bases not matched to a gene. The CDR3 DNA is TGTGCCAGCACCCGATATTGGACAGGGCCCCTTTCGGGGGGCTACACCTTC. This encodes CASTRYWTGPLSGGYTF.